Here is one TCR beta chain with its context. The sample comes from a study of shared clonotypes between healthy human individuals. Germline lookup yields CDR1 MNHNS and CDR2 SASEGT. Trimming removed 6 bases from V and 3 bases from J, with 9 bases in between. This CDR3 comprises 13 residues. The repertoire was sequenced with immunoSEQ multiplex PCR; TCRdb's copy has only in-frame clones and lacks some. The sample records some 1.5 million clones, 98% being singletons. Sequencing was carried out using naive CD4+ T cells sorted from blood. The subset is: CD45RA+ positively selected. This TCR derives from a man younger than 40 in good health. The rearrangement links TRBV6-1 to TRBJ1-5; D ambiguous. DNA of the CDR3: TGTGCCAGCAGCGCGGGGAACAATCAGCCCCAGCATTTT. The encoded protein is CASSAGNNQPQHF.